The clone carrying this T cell receptor (beta chain) showed up just once. The antigen remains undetermined. This sequence may be a read error, since a much larger clone differs from it by one base. The data stem from a study of T cell repertoires in cytomegalovirus infection. Study at large: Peptides in the study included HLA-C-restricted and HLA-B-restricted CMV epitopes.

V dropped 3 bases and J dropped 9 bases, with 19 bases sitting between them. Germline V gives CDR1 SGDLS, CDR2 YYNGEE. CDR3 length: 15 amino acids. TCRdb independently ran MiXCR on the reads; one entry per CDR3 protein. The sample lists some 920,000 distinct CDR3 sequences; about a third were seen once. Specimen: cultured CD8+ T cells from PBMCs, collected from culture after CMV antigen stimulation. This sequence originates from a human donor in good health (CMV status not recorded). Some clones in this sample may be carry-over from other donors' samples. The rearrangement uses TRBV9 and TRBJ1-5, with D perhaps matching TRBD1 (6 bases). Here the CDR3 DNA reads TGTGCCAGCAGCGACGGGACACTGGGCGCGGGGCCCCAGCATTTT. Its protein is CASSDGTLGAGPQHF.